These 17 T cell receptor beta chains were sequenced from one sample in a study of blood T cell repertoires in COVID-19. Here immunoSEQ multiplex PCR was the method, and the copy in TCRdb shows in-frame clones only, minus some. The table lists about 370,000 clones, approximately 90% of them singletons, with roughly 0.86% in the top ten. Sequencing was performed on PBMCs or T cells enriched from blood (not recorded which). These receptors were collected from a woman aged 40-49 years who had been exposed to COVID-19.

The V call is TRBV7-9, the J call TRBJ2-2; D is ambiguous. Germline lookup yields CDR1 SEHNR and CDR2 FQNEAQ (reference sequence). Trimming pared 5 bases from V and 1 base from J, leaving 11 bases between. This CDR3 spans 15 amino acids. CDR3 in DNA: TGTGCCAGCAGCCCAGCTCTAGTGAACACCGGGGAGCTGTTTTTT. Amino acids: CASSPALVNTGELFF.

The V call is TRBV5-1, the J call TRBJ1-6, with D perhaps matching TRBD1 (6 bases). The V gene lost 3 bases and the J gene lost 5 bases, with 9 bases spanning the gap. Germline V gene data show CDR1 as SGHRS and CDR2 as YFSETQ. The CDR3 contains 14 residues. The CDR3 protein is CASSWGQNNSPLHF. CDR3 nucleotides: TGCGCCAGCAGCTGGGGACAAAATAATTCACCCCTCCACTTT.

The chain is built from TRBV6-2 or TRBV6-3 and TRBJ1-5; maybe TRBD1 (6 bases). Germline V gene sequence: CDR1 MNHEY, CDR2 SVGEGT. The CDR3 spans 14 residues. Trimming shortened V by 0 bases and J by 8 bases, and 11 bases separated the two germline ends. CDR3 amino acids: CASSYSGQLEPQHF. CDR3 nucleotides: TGTGCCAGCAGTTACTCAGGACAGCTGGAGCCCCAGCATTTT.

The CDR3 loop reads CASILPGQNTEAFF. CDR3 nucleotides: TGTGCCAGTATTTTGCCGGGACAGAACACTGAAGCTTTCTTT. The gene calls are TRBV19 and TRBJ1-1, with D possibly being TRBD1 (6 bases). The CDR3 loop spans 14 amino acids. Germline CDR1 is LNHDA and CDR2 is SQIVND (reference sequence). V was trimmed by 7 bases and J by 1 base, leaving 13 bases between them.

This rearrangement joins TRBV2 to TRBJ1-3; no clear D. CDR3 size: 14 residues. The V gene lost 6 bases and the J gene lost 0 bases, with 9 bases spanning the gap. The germline gives CDR1 SNHLY, CDR2 FYNNEI. The DNA of the CDR3 is TGTGCCAGCAGGTTAGGGAGCTCTGGAAACACCATATATTTT. It encodes CASRLGSSGNTIYF.

The V gene is TRBV7-2, the J gene TRBJ2-1; 7 nucleotides align to TRBD1. With V trimmed by 5 bases and J by 0 bases, 13 bases remained unmatched. CDR3 length equals 18 residues. The germline V gene encodes CDR1 SGHTA and CDR2 FQGNSA. The CDR3 region is CASSPTVGQASSYNEQFF. Written as DNA, the CDR3 is TGTGCCAGCAGCCCCACGGTAGGACAGGCGAGCTCCTACAATGAGCAGTTCTTC.

The chain uses TRBV6-4 and TRBJ1-2, with a tentative D call TRBD1 (6 bases). This CDR3 comprises 15 residues. Germline CDR1 reads MRHNA; CDR2 reads SNTAGT. Between the trimmed V and J ends, which lost 6 bases and 2 bases, there was a span of 16 bases. CDR3 DNA sequence: TGTGCCAGCAGCTACGACTTACAGGGAAACTATGGCTACACCTTC. Its protein is CASSYDLQGNYGYTF.

The chain has TRBV7-8 and TRBJ2-3, with 7 bases that match TRBD1. Germline V lookup: CDR1 SGHVS, CDR2 FQNEAQ. V lost 5 bases and J lost 2; bases outside the gene matches: 4. This CDR3 has 14 residues. CDR3 sequence (DNA): TGTGCCAGCAGCCTTGAGGGGGCCACAGATACGCAGTATTTT. Its translation: CASSLEGATDTQYF. Full variable domain (rest looked up from reference TRBV7-8 and TRBJ2-3): GAGVSQSPRYKVAKRGQDVALRCDPISGHVSLFWYQQALGQGPEFLTYFQNEAQLDKSGLPSDRFFAERPEGSVSTLKIQRTQQEDSAVYLCASSLEGATDTQYFGPGTRLTVL.

The rearrangement uses TRBV9 and TRBJ1-6, with TRBD1 identical over 8 bases. This CDR3 has 15 residues. V shed 0 bases and J 10 bases; nucleotides not matched to a gene: 6. Germline V CDR1 and CDR2: SGDLS, YYNGEE. CDR3 protein: CASSVEPGGISPLHF. The CDR3, as DNA: TGTGCCAGCAGCGTAGAGCCAGGGGGCATCTCACCCCTCCACTTT.

The V and J genes are TRBV30 and TRBJ1-2; 8 nucleotides line up with TRBD1. The junction had 4 bases not matched to a gene; V was cut back by 5 bases and J by 2 bases. The CDR3 totals 13 residues. Germline CDR1 reads GTSNPN; CDR2 reads SVGIG (reference sequence). CDR3 residues: CAWGGQVNYGYTF. In DNA form, the CDR3 reads TGTGCCTGGGGGGGACAGGTGAACTATGGCTACACCTTC. The variable domain in full, completed from reference TRBV30 and TRBJ1-2, reads SQTIHQWPATLVQPVGSPLSLECTVEGTSNPNLYWYRQAAGRGLQLLFYSVGIGQISSEVPQNLSASRPQDRQFILSSKKLLLSDSGFYLCAWGGQVNYGYTFGSGTRLTVV.

The V call is TRBV5-1, the J call TRBJ2-1, with D perhaps TRBD1 (5 bases). This CDR3 has 13 residues. Germline V gives CDR1 SGHRS, CDR2 YFSETQ. Trimming left V 3 bases short and J 9 bases short, with 13 bases between. DNA for the CDR3: TGCGCCAGCAGCTCCGCAGGGAATGGTGAGCAGTTCTTC. Its translation: CASSSAGNGEQFF.

The V call is TRBV5-6, the J call TRBJ2-7; 9 nucleotides match TRBD1. There are 15 residues in the CDR3. CDR1 is SGHDT, CDR2 YYEEEE, per germline. V dropped 4 bases and J dropped 2; count of bases not matched to a gene: 7. CDR3 residues: CASSQDRGKTYEQYF. CDR3 DNA sequence: TGTGCCAGCAGCCAGGACAGGGGTAAAACCTACGAGCAGTACTTC.

A single count supports this clone. J is TRBJ1-2 and V is TRBV9, with D possibly matching TRBD1 (5 bases). V lost 0 bases and J lost 0, with 9 bases in between. This CDR3 has 15 residues. Germline V lookup: CDR1 SGDLS, CDR2 YYNGEE. This CDR3 is CASSVEGVPNYGYTF. CDR3 sequence (DNA): TGTGCCAGCAGCGTAGAAGGGGTACCTAACTATGGCTACACCTTC. Using reference TRBV9 and TRBJ1-2 for the parts outside the CDR3, the full variable domain is DSGVTQTPKHLITATGQRVTLRCSPRSGDLSVYWYQQSLDQGLQFLIQYYNGEERAKGNILERFSAQQFPDLHSELNLSSLELGDSALYFCASSVEGVPNYGYTFGSGTRLTVV.

The genes are TRBV2 and TRBJ2-7; no clear D. The V end was cut by 7 bases, the J end by 2 bases, with 15 bases between. The CDR3 runs 14 residues. Per germline, CDR1 SNHLY and CDR2 FYNNEI. CDR3 loop: CASNRPGSTYEQYF. Here the CDR3 DNA reads TGTGCCAGCAATCGACCGGGTTCCACCTACGAGCAGTACTTC.

This sequence joins TRBV6-2 or TRBV6-3 and TRBJ1-1; D remains ambiguous. The CDR3 is made up of 15 amino acids. The germline V gene encodes CDR1 MNHEY and CDR2 SVGEGT. The V and J ends lost 2 bases and 4 bases respectively, with 14 bases between them. The CDR3 sequence: CASSYVGGGITEAFF. In DNA form, the CDR3 reads TGTGCCAGCAGTTACGTCGGTGGAGGAATCACTGAAGCTTTCTTT.

The V and J genes are TRBV5-4 and TRBJ2-7, with TRBD2 as a possible D gene (6 bases). This CDR3 has 12 residues. The V end lost 0 bases, the J end lost 9 bases, and 10 bases lay between the germline ends. The germline CDR1 and CDR2 sequences are SGHNT and YYREEE (reference sequence). The CDR3 is CASSLGGERQYF. The DNA for the CDR3 is TGTGCCAGCAGCTTGGGGGGGGAGAGGCAGTACTTC. Using reference TRBV5-4 and TRBJ2-7 for the parts outside the CDR3, the full variable domain is ETGVTQSPTHLIKTRGQQVTLRCSSQSGHNTVSWYQQALGQGPQFIFQYYREEENGRGNFPPRFSGLQFPNYSSELNVNALELDDSALYLCASSLGGERQYFGPGTRLTVT.

The chain uses TRBV19 and TRBJ2-5, with D perhaps TRBD1 (6 bases). Germline V gene lookup returns CDR1 LNHDA and CDR2 SQIVND (reference sequence). The V and J ends lost 5 bases and 1 base respectively, with 14 bases between them. The CDR3 is 15 amino acids. The CDR3 spells CASSPGQSFQETQYF. CDR3 coding DNA: TGTGCCAGTAGTCCCGGACAGAGCTTCCAAGAGACCCAGTACTTC.